These T cell receptor beta chains were read from a single sample in a study of PD-1 blockade in classical Hodgkin lymphoma. This table comes from immunoSEQ multiplex PCR, and its TCRdb copy is limited to in-frame clones, with some not included. The profile shows approximately 17,000 clones, roughly 80% of them singletons. Material: peripheral blood mononuclear cells (PBMCs), obtained at baseline. The receptors derive from a human donor with classical Hodgkin lymphoma. Each CDR3 is given with its conserved first and last residue. The order of the fields is D gene, clone size, V gene, J gene, CDR3 DNA, CDR3 protein. The D gene is left open where the match is weak. Clone size appears in some rows only: once, few, many, or a class for an expanded clone.

d_call: NA; clone_size: once; v_call: TRBV28; j_call: TRBJ2-7; cdr3_nt: TGTGCCAGCAGTTCCAGGGGCGGCGAGCAGTACTTC; cdr3_aa: CASSSRGGEQYF
d_call: NA; clone_size: once; v_call: TRBV5-1; j_call: TRBJ1-1; cdr3_nt: TGCGCCAGCAAAATGGGTGACACTGAAGCCTTCTTT; cdr3_aa: CASKMGDTEAFF
d_call: TRBD2; clone_size: NA; v_call: TRBV11-2; j_call: TRBJ2-7; cdr3_nt: TGTGCCAGCAGCTTAAACGGACTAGCGGGGTACGAGCAGTACTTC; cdr3_aa: CASSLNGLAGYEQYF
d_call: TRBD2; clone_size: large; v_call: TRBV28; j_call: TRBJ2-7; cdr3_nt: TGTGCCAGCAATTTTCGCCCCGGACTAGCGGGAGGAATGATTCGGTACGAGCAGTACTTC; cdr3_aa: CASNFRPGLAGGMIRYEQYF
d_call: NA; clone_size: few; v_call: TRBV29-1; j_call: TRBJ2-7; cdr3_nt: TGCAGCGCTGAAAGGGGGGGATACGAGCAGTACTTC; cdr3_aa: CSAERGGYEQYF
d_call: NA; clone_size: NA; v_call: TRBV5-1; j_call: TRBJ2-7; cdr3_nt: TGCGCCAGCAGCTTGGAGGGGTACGAGCAGTACTTC; cdr3_aa: CASSLEGYEQYF
d_call: NA; clone_size: few; v_call: TRBV5-1; j_call: TRBJ1-2; cdr3_nt: TGCGCCAGCAGCTTGGAGGGTCCTCACTATGGCTACACCTTC; cdr3_aa: CASSLEGPHYGYTF
d_call: TRBD2; clone_size: NA; v_call: TRBV2; j_call: TRBJ2-7; cdr3_nt: TGTGCCAGCAGTGACGCGACTAGCGGTAAGAGCGAGCAGTACTTC; cdr3_aa: CASSDATSGKSEQYF
d_call: NA; clone_size: NA; v_call: TRBV28; j_call: TRBJ2-3; cdr3_nt: TGTGCCAGCAGTCCCCCGAAGGGGGGAGGAAGCACAGATACGCAGTATTTT; cdr3_aa: CASSPPKGGGSTDTQYF
d_call: NA; clone_size: NA; v_call: TRBV5-4; j_call: TRBJ1-6; cdr3_nt: TGTGCCAGCAGCCTACCGGGCTCACCCCTCCACTTT; cdr3_aa: CASSLPGSPLHF
d_call: TRBD1; clone_size: once; v_call: TRBV30; j_call: TRBJ2-3; cdr3_nt: TGTGCCTGGAGGGCTAAGCGTTGGGACAGGGGGCAGACAGATACGCAGTATTTT; cdr3_aa: CAWRAKRWDRGQTDTQYF
d_call: NA; clone_size: once; v_call: TRBV19; j_call: TRBJ2-1; cdr3_nt: TGTGCCAGTAGGGGAGCCTGGTCCCGTTCGGATGAGCAGTTCTTC; cdr3_aa: CASRGAWSRSDEQFF
d_call: TRBD1; clone_size: NA; v_call: TRBV7-6; j_call: TRBJ2-2; cdr3_nt: TGTGCCAGCAGCTTCACAGGGGGTGGAGGGGAGCTGTTTTTT; cdr3_aa: CASSFTGGGGELFF
d_call: TRBD2; clone_size: few; v_call: TRBV27; j_call: TRBJ2-1; cdr3_nt: TGTGCCAGCAGTTTATTTCTCGGGACTAGCGGGATCAATGAGCAGTTCTTC; cdr3_aa: CASSLFLGTSGINEQFF
d_call: NA; clone_size: few; v_call: TRBV5-4; j_call: TRBJ2-6; cdr3_nt: TGTGCCAGCAGCTTGGGAGACAGCCCTGGGGCCAACGTCCTGACTTTC; cdr3_aa: CASSLGDSPGANVLTF